This T cell receptor (beta chain) was sequenced during a study of blood T cell repertoires in COVID-19 (TCRdb year 2020). About the full investigation: Samples from collaborators originated in the United States, Italy and Spain and spanned both the acute and convalescent phases of COVID-19. The repertoires were released in a freely available public database intended as a resource for research on the immune response to SARS-CoV-2. The material from the prospective study consisted of cDNA or gDNA derived from T cells, B-cell-depleted T cells, or PBMCs. Sample metadata almost always included a de-identified subject ID, COVID-19 status, age in years and sex. Samples came from the ongoing ImmuneRACE study (first 160 participants) plus 1,254 subjects from 6 global collaborators. Where available, HLA class I and class II types were obtained from metadata supplied by the sample provider rather than from assay-based typing. The dataset comprised deeply sampled blood TCRbeta repertoires from subjects exposed to, actively infected with, or recovered from COVID-19.

TCRbeta CDR3 regions were amplified from genomic DNA using the immunoSEQ Assay, a bias-controlled multiplex PCR. From the authors' description of their analysis: The number of nucleated cells in each sample was estimated by amplification of reference gene primers within the assay. To quantify the absolute abundance of each unique TCRbeta CDR3 rearrangement, sequence reads were collapsed and filtered. For each sample, productive Simpson clonality was calculated as the square root of Simpson's diversity index across productive rearrangements. TCRdb holds this immuneACCESS table with in-frame rearrangements only. Some clones are missing; in checked studies, unresolved V genes explain under half, and the rest has no known cause. The DNA gave D and trimming, while V, J and clone size come from that table. The sample has about 110,000 clones on record, just under 90% of them singletons. The ten largest clones capture 0.95% to 1.3% of the sample.

A remark on this clone: It has no known antigen specificity. The input lacks base qualities; no much larger clone sits a single base away.

Results and caveats for the whole study, not just this receptor: The amount of clinical and demographic metadata varied by source and participant and was provided uncurated.

CDR1 and CDR2 are drawn from the germline V gene: SGHTA, FQGNSA. Trimming at the junction amounts to 5 bases on V and 9 bases on J, and the germline ends lie 17 bases apart. Taken from cysteine to phenylalanine, the CDR3 has 14 residues. The kept DNA is CDR3 alone, 42 bases in frame from the first base. Collaborating institutions collected whole blood in K2EDTA tubes following their own protocols. For TCRbeta analysis, collaborators shipped samples in one of three forms: frozen whole blood, isolated PBMCs, or DNA extracted from either of those sample types. The sequencing input was peripheral blood. The receptor was derived from a human donor in a cohort sampled during active COVID-19. Rearrangement joined TRBV7-2 to TRBJ2-1, with TRBD1 as a weak D call on 6 bases. The DNA reads TGTGCCAGCAGCCAGGAAGGGCTGGGGGCTGAGCAGTTCTTC. It translates as CASSQEGLGAEQFF.